This is a list of T cell receptor beta chains from one sample in a study of PD-1 blockade in classical Hodgkin lymphoma. Method: immunoSEQ multiplex PCR; TCRdb's copy keeps in-frame clones and lacks some. The repertoire holds thousands of clones, with around 86% as singletons. The sequences come from CD4+ T cells from blood, collected at baseline. Receptor source: a human donor with classical Hodgkin lymphoma. CDR3s include the opening cysteine and the closing phenylalanine or tryptophan. The order of the fields is V gene, CDR3 protein.

TRBV7-8 CASSFKRLNTEAFF
TRBV6-1 CASRLAFYEQYF
TRBV7-8 CASSLLPGPNTDTQYF
TRBV6-5 CASSGPGGSEQYF
TRBV29-1 CSAPGTPMNTEAFF
TRBV18 CASSPGLAGEYNEQFF
TRBV5-4 CASSRGGGGTDTQYF
TRBV7-8 CASSLARFGGRNTGELFF
TRBV18 CASSQGTERETQYF
TRBV5-4 CASSNGQGKTEAFF
TRBV2 CASSADGNSNQPQHF
TRBV30 CAWSAGTSSYEQYF
TRBV4-1 CASSPGWPSGNTIYF
TRBV5-1 CASSSAGRDTGELFF
TRBV4-1 CASSHLQGLNTEAFF
TRBV30 CAWSATGGYTF
TRBV27 CASSFGFSYEQYF
TRBV27 CASSHGGGVRTDTQYF
TRBV5-4 CASSFGVTYEQYF
TRBV11-2 CASRIGGKRNTIYF
TRBV7-9 CASSLGDFSNQPQHF
TRBV10-3 CAIQKGGDNEQFF
TRBV9 CASSVGLEDTQYF
TRBV2 CASGREVDNSPLHF
TRBV9 CASSARELRGYTF
TRBV5-1 CASSLGTSGGAGTDTQYF
TRBV7-2 CASSLAAGSSGNTIYF
TRBV9 CASSVDGGGVGYTF
TRBV28 CAGSQGAPRDYGYTF
TRBV4-1 CASSQDVGSFTEAFF
TRBV7-8 CASSLIRAGMRGYTF
TRBV2 CASSARYRDGQPQHF
TRBV7-8 CASSLGSMGPGGSSGNTIYF
TRBV4-1 CASSQDSSGYNEQFF
TRBV7-2 CASSPDRGVDTQYF
TRBV2 CASSAQGPTGELFF
TRBV29-1 CSVGQGALGYTF
TRBV5-1 CASSLLGTPEAFF